The 12 T cell receptor beta chains below come from one sample, sequenced in a study of T cells in localized non-small cell lung cancer. Only in-frame clones appear in the TCRdb table, and some are missing; sequencing was by immunoSEQ multiplex PCR. The data contain some 21,000 clones, nearly 90% of them singletons. Sequencing used peripheral blood mononuclear cells, obtained before any cancer treatment. Receptors originate from a male donor older than 55 with stage II lung adenocarcinoma.

This rearrangement joins TRBV28 to TRBJ1-1; no firm D call. CDR1 MDHEN and CDR2 SYDVKM come from the germline V gene. This CDR3 has 14 amino acids. Deletions cut 8 bases from V and 6 bases from J, with 19 bases between. The CDR3 region has the DNA TGTGCCAGCGGTCAACACGGGCAGCGGGCTGAAGCTTTCTTT. This codes for CASGQHGQRAEAFF.

The genes are TRBV29-1 and TRBJ2-5; weak D call: TRBD2 (5 bases). This CDR3 region has 13 residues. In germline, CDR1 is SQVTM, CDR2 ANQGSEA. CDR3 amino acids: CSHEPTPGETQYF. In nucleotides, the CDR3 is TGCAGTCACGAACCAACCCCGGGGGAGACCCAGTACTTC.

The chain uses TRBV29-1 and TRBJ1-2, with a weak D call TRBD1 (5 bases). V was trimmed by 5 bases and J by 7 bases, leaving 23 bases between them. CDR3 length: 15 amino acids. Germline-derived CDR1 and CDR2 are SQVTM and ANQGSEA. The CDR3 spells CSVSDWVLGGSGYTF. The CDR3 nucleotides read TGCAGCGTTTCGGACTGGGTACTTGGGGGATCTGGCTACACCTTC. Supplemented by reference TRBV29-1 and TRBJ1-2, the full variable domain reads SAVISQKPSRDICQRGTSLTIQCQVDSQVTMMFWYRQQPGQSLTLIATANQGSEATYESGFVIDKFPISRPNLTFSTLTVSNMSPEDSSIYLCSVSDWVLGGSGYTFGSGTRLTVV.

This clone was detected once. CDR3 nucleotides: TGTGCCAGCAGCAAAGGGGTCTCCTACGAGCAGTACTTC. It codes for CASSKGVSYEQYF. The chain is built from TRBV5-6 and TRBJ2-7, with a weak D call TRBD1 (5 bases). The V end was cut by 4 bases, the J end by 0 bases, with 8 bases between. The CDR3 loop spans 13 amino acids. CDR1 is SGHDT, CDR2 YYEEEE, per germline.

A word on this clone: The junction departs from germline at one end; a sequencing error may be responsible. The chain joins TRBV7-7 to TRBJ2-1, with D possibly matching TRBD2 (6 bases). CDR1 SSHAT and CDR2 FNYEAQ come from the germline V gene (reference sequence). This CDR3 comprises 15 residues. The CDR3 reads CASSLDGGVGNEQFF. CDR3 bases: TGTGCTAGCAGCTTAGACGGCGGGGTGGGGAATGAGCAGTTCTTC.

The chain has TRBV29-1 and TRBJ1-2; TRBD1 matches 7 bases. Germline CDR1 reads SQVTM; CDR2 reads ANQGSEA. V trimming: 8 bases; J trimming: 4 bases; junction bases outside the gene matches: 16. CDR3 length: 15 residues. The chain's CDR3 is CSYSSPGQSSYGYTF. In DNA, the CDR3 is TGCAGCTACTCCTCTCCGGGACAGAGTTCCTATGGCTACACCTTC.

This clone has just one count. The chain combines TRBV2 with TRBJ2-6, with 10 bases aligning to TRBD2. Germline assignment: CDR1 SNHLY and CDR2 FYNNEI. The CDR3 is made up of 17 amino acids. J gave up 0 bases and V 7 bases, and 6 bases lay outside the gene matches. The CDR3 loop reads CASKQTSGISGANVLTF. The CDR3, as DNA: TGTGCCAGCAAACAAACTAGCGGGATCTCTGGGGCCAACGTCCTGACTTTC.

The genes are TRBV19 and TRBJ2-6; maybe TRBD1 (7 bases). Trimming cost V 8 bases and J 9 bases, with 17 bases left between them. The germline gives CDR1 LNHDA, CDR2 SQIVND (reference sequence). CDR3 length equals 14 residues. Here the CDR3 reads CASRDGGTDNVLTF. CDR3 in DNA: TGTGCCAGTCGCGACGGCGGGACAGACAACGTCCTGACTTTC.

This clone was observed a single time. The genes are TRBV20-1 and TRBJ2-7; no definite D call. The germline V and J ends were trimmed by 3 bases and 5 bases, with 8 bases remaining between them. Germline assignment: CDR1 DFQATT and CDR2 SNEGSKA (reference sequence). The CDR3 is 11 residues long. CDR3 protein: CSASWTHEQYF. The CDR3 bases are TGCAGTGCTAGCTGGACCCACGAGCAGTACTTC.

In DNA, the CDR3 is TGCGCCAGCAGCCAAGTGTTAGCGGGCCCCTACGAGCAGTACTTC. It is translated as CASSQVLAGPYEQYF. The rearrangement uses TRBV4-1 and TRBJ2-7; TRBD2 agrees at 7 bases. The CDR3 is made up of 15 amino acids. V lost 1 base, J lost 2 bases, and 5 bases stayed unmatched. Germline V gene data show CDR1 as MGHRA and CDR2 as YSYEKL.

The chain recombines TRBV27 with TRBJ2-2; 9 nucleotides agree with TRBD1. Per the germline V gene, CDR1 is MNHEY and CDR2 is SMNVEV (reference sequence). CDR3 size: 15 residues. Trimming took 6 bases from V and 0 from J; bases not matched to a gene: 2. The CDR3 nucleotides read TGTGCCAGCAGACGACAGGGGGCGAACACCGGGGAGCTGTTTTTT. It is translated as CASRRQGANTGELFF.

This sequence joins TRBV28 and TRBJ2-2; TRBD1 matches 7 bases. Germline V gene data show CDR1 as MDHEN and CDR2 as SYDVKM. The V and J ends lost 6 bases and 4 bases, in that order; junction bases with no gene match: 5. The CDR3 is 14 amino acids. This CDR3 is CASRKQGSTGELFF. DNA for the CDR3: TGTGCCAGCAGGAAACAGGGGTCCACCGGGGAGCTGTTTTTT.